This T cell receptor (beta chain) was retrieved from a study of shared clonotypes between healthy human individuals. Study-wide results and caveats: Having only a few donors restricted how much genetic and exposure-history diversity was captured. Estimated richness values were generally larger in naive subsets than in memory subsets. Unshared clonotypes carried lower generation probabilities than those common to all four donors.

Comment on this clone: What it binds is not known.

CDR1 is SGDLS, CDR2 YYNGEE, per germline. Trimming cost V 0 bases and J 3 bases; bases outside gene matches: 6. This CDR3 is built from 15 residues. Cells designated naive CD8 were CD45RO-negative and were positively selected for CCR7, with terminally differentiated effector memory CD45RA+ cells excluded. The protocol was immunoSEQ multiplex PCR, while the TCRdb copy is restricted to in-frame clones and leaves out a portion. Of about 2.1 million clones listed, 80% to 95% were seen once; the top ten hold over 1.5%. This chain connects TRBV9 to TRBJ2-7, with 7 positions matching TRBD2. Sequencing was done on a sample of naive CD8+ T cells from PBMCs. This receptor was taken from a man younger than 30 in good health. Some clones in this sample may be carry-over from other donors' samples. The DNA of the CDR3 is TGTGCCAGCAGCGTAGGGGACGGGGGGATCTACGAGCAGTACTTC. It is translated as CASSVGDGGIYEQYF. The full variable domain, in which reference TRBV9 and TRBJ2-7 provide the parts outside the CDR3, is DSGVTQTPKHLITATGQRVTLRCSPRSGDLSVYWYQQSLDQGLQFLIQYYNGEERAKGNILERFSAQQFPDLHSELNLSSLELGDSALYFCASSVGDGGIYEQYFGPGTRLTVT.